This TCR beta chain stems from a study of shared clonotypes between healthy human individuals. This clone came up once. The target antigen is unknown. For sorted subsets, about 200 ng DNA per replicate equaled approximately 32,000 T cell genomes. Method: immunoSEQ multiplex PCR; TCRdb's copy keeps in-frame clones and lacks some. The sample includes roughly 2.1 million clones, 93% of them seen just once. Findings of the study overall: Approximately 5% was the fraction of naive CD4 clonotypes found shared across several donors. Memory subsets generally showed lower estimated richness than naive subsets.

Germline assignment: CDR1 MGHRA and CDR2 YSYEKL. There are 15 residues in the CDR3. Trimming stripped 0 bases from V and 8 bases from J, with 16 bases between. Cells designated naive CD8 were CD45RO-negative and were positively selected for CCR7, with terminally differentiated effector memory CD45RA+ cells excluded. The sequence was obtained from a young man in good health. Some clones in this sample may be carry-over from other donors' samples. Sequencing input: naive CD8+ T cells from PBMCs. V gene TRBV4-1 combines with J gene TRBJ1-2; D possibly corresponds to TRBD1 (5 bases). CDR3 coding DNA: TGCGCCAGCAGCCAAGATTGGGGGAGTGGTCGGGGCTACACCTTC. Translating gives CASSQDWGSGRGYTF.